This TCR beta chain was recorded in a study of Graves' ophthalmopathy and Graves' hyperthyroidism. The ends were cut back, 5 bases at V and 0 bases at J, with 14 bases in the middle. Germline loops: CDR1 LNHDA, CDR2 SQIVND (reference sequence). The CDR3 loop spans 16 amino acids. Clinicians made diagnoses from clinical symptoms, serum thyroxine, TRAb, thyroid ultrasound and orbital computed tomography. On this clonotype: Its antigen is undetermined.

TCR beta CDR3 regions were amplified from RNA transcripts. Following a first-round RT-PCR that used HTBI primers, a second-round multiplex PCR was carried out. Each CDR3 protein gets one entry after TCRdb re-called the multiplex PCR reads with MiXCR. The sample records around 660,000 distinct CDR3 sequences, about two fifths being singletons. General study findings and limits: Its predictions of ophthalmopathy progression gave the model approximately 65% sensitivity and 72.22% specificity. Blood shared most expanded thyroid clonotypes above 0.001 frequency.

V usage is TRBV19 and J usage is TRBJ1-5, with D possibly matching TRBD1 (6 bases). The TCR sequence derives from an adult man with Graves' ophthalmopathy. Sequencing used peripheral blood. CDR3 nucleotides: TGTGCCAGTAGTGCCCGGACAGCTTATAGCAATCAGCCCCAGCATTTT. Translation: CASSARTAYSNQPQHF.